One and the same sample provided the 18 T cell receptor beta chains below, sequenced in a study of CD8+ T cells in alopecia areata. Reverse transcription of extracted RNA yielded cDNA, which provided the sequencing template. Produced via immunoSEQ multiplex PCR; TCRdb's table is partial and in-frame only. The sample comprises approximately 140,000 clones, 45% to 60% of which are singletons, and around 6.8% rests with the top ten. Sequencing was carried out using CD4+ T cells sorted from blood. All receptors derive from a human donor with alopecia areata.

The chain recombines TRBV19 with TRBJ2-6, with a tentative D call TRBD1 (6 bases). This CDR3 has 17 residues. The germline V gene encodes CDR1 LNHDA and CDR2 SQIVND (reference sequence). Between the trimmed V and J ends, which lost 5 bases and 0 bases, there was a span of 14 bases. CDR3 region: CASSRDRSISGANVLTF. The DNA for the CDR3 is TGTGCCAGTAGTCGCGACAGGAGTATCTCTGGGGCCAACGTCCTGACTTTC.

The chain couples TRBV30 to TRBJ2-7; D remains ambiguous. Trimming left V 0 bases short and J 6 bases short, with 15 bases between. Germline CDR1 reads GTSNPN; CDR2 reads SVGIG (reference sequence). The CDR3 totals 14 residues. The CDR3 sequence: CAWSVNLVSSEQYF. CDR3 in DNA: TGTGCCTGGAGTGTTAATCTAGTCTCGTCCGAGCAGTACTTC.

This chain links TRBV4-1 with TRBJ1-2, with a tentative D call TRBD1 (6 bases). V was clipped by 1 base and J by 3 bases, with 12 bases between them. Germline V gives CDR1 MGHRA, CDR2 YSYEKL. This CDR3 is built from 15 residues. CDR3 amino acids: CASSQAPTGDYGYTF. CDR3 sequence (DNA): TGCGCCAGCAGCCAAGCCCCGACAGGAGACTATGGCTACACCTTC.

The chain is built from TRBV27 and TRBJ2-2; weak D call: TRBD2 (6 bases). Germline V gene sequence: CDR1 MNHEY, CDR2 SMNVEV (reference sequence). V gave up 0 bases and J gave up 6 bases, with 8 bases separating them. The CDR3 spans 14 residues. For the CDR3, the DNA is TGTGCCAGCAGTTTATCATGGGGGGCCGGGGAGCTGTTTTTT. This encodes CASSLSWGAGELFF.

This rearrangement joins TRBV7-2 to TRBJ2-5; weak D call: TRBD2 (6 bases). Trimming stripped 3 bases from V and 5 bases from J, with 16 bases between. CDR3 length equals 15 residues. Germline loops: CDR1 SGHTA, CDR2 FQGNSA. As DNA, the CDR3 is TGTGCCAGCAGCTTGGCAAGTGACAGCGGGGAGACCCAGTACTTC. Residues: CASSLASDSGETQYF.

This clone was recorded a few times. This rearrangement joins TRBV29-1 to TRBJ2-7; 9 positions agree with TRBD2. Germline V CDR1 and CDR2: SQVTM, ANQGSEA. The V gene end was trimmed by 6 bases and the J gene end by 0 bases; junction bases not matched to a gene: 18. The CDR3 is 18 amino acids. The CDR3 DNA sequence: TGCAGCGTCCAAGGGGTAGCGGGAGAACCCTCAAGCTCCTACGAGCAGTACTTC. Its protein product is CSVQGVAGEPSSSYEQYF.

The chain joins TRBV29-1 to TRBJ1-1; no reliable D call. The CDR3 has 14 residues. V was shortened by 6 bases and J by 1 base, with 15 bases between the two germline ends. Germline V CDR1 and CDR2: SQVTM, ANQGSEA. CDR3 sequence (DNA): TGCAGCGTGGGCCCAAGGTTAACGAACACTGAAGCTTTCTTT. It encodes CSVGPRLTNTEAFF.

V and J are TRBV4-1 and TRBJ2-1, with D hard to call. Trimming left V 8 bases short and J 2 bases short, with 13 bases between. This CDR3 region has 14 residues. Germline CDR1 is MGHRA and CDR2 is YSYEKL. The CDR3 nucleotides read TGCGCCAGCGGGGATGAGTCAGCCTACAATGAGCAGTTCTTC. Translating it yields CASGDESAYNEQFF.

Only one count was recorded for this clone. The chain employs TRBV29-1 and TRBJ2-3; D is possibly TRBD1 (5 bases). Germline CDR1 and CDR2: SQVTM and ANQGSEA. Between the trimmed V and J ends, which lost 2 bases and 1 base, there was a span of 10 bases. The CDR3 has 14 residues. CDR3 nucleotide sequence: TGCAGCGTTGAAAGGGGCAGGCGCACAGATACGCAGTATTTT. It encodes CSVERGRRTDTQYF.

The V call is TRBV28, the J call TRBJ2-1; D is possibly TRBD2 (5 bases). The CDR3 covers 15 residues. Trimming took off 6 bases at V and 6 bases at J, with 18 bases between the two ends. Germline CDR1 reads MDHEN; CDR2 reads SYDVKM. CDR3 loop: CASSPVPGSGNEQFF. CDR3 bases: TGTGCCAGCAGCCCGGTCCCGGGGTCTGGCAATGAGCAGTTCTTC.

A remark on this clone: Other DNA variants within this sample encode the same CDR3. CDR3 loop: CASTPGQNYGYTF. The CDR3 DNA is TGTGCCAGCACACCGGGACAAAACTATGGCTACACCTTC. J is TRBJ1-2 and V is TRBV6-5; D might be TRBD1 (6 bases). Germline values: CDR1 MNHEY, CDR2 SVGAGI. The CDR3 extends over 13 amino acids. V lost 7 bases and J 2 bases, leaving 11 bases between the germline ends.

V gene TRBV5-1 combines with J gene TRBJ1-1, with D maybe TRBD1 (5 bases). The V gene lost 1 base and the J gene lost 1 base, with 26 bases spanning the gap. The CDR3 covers 20 residues. Germline CDR1 reads SGHRS; CDR2 reads YFSETQ. Written as DNA, the CDR3 is TGCGCCAGCAGCTTGTCGTTATCTTGGGACCCCCGGCACGCGAACACTGAAGCTTTCTTT. Its protein is CASSLSLSWDPRHANTEAFF.

The chain is built from TRBV11-2 and TRBJ2-1; 12 bases align to TRBD2. Unmatched junction bases numbered 2, after V lost 3 bases and J lost 5 bases. The CDR3 has 15 residues. Germline values: CDR1 SGHAT, CDR2 FQNNGV. CDR3 sequence (DNA): TGTGCCAGCAGCTTGGGGACTAGCGGGCACAATGAGCAGTTCTTC. Its protein product is CASSLGTSGHNEQFF.

There are a few counts of this clone. The J gene is TRBJ1-4, the V gene TRBV6-6; no definite D call. V lost 6 bases and J 2 bases, leaving 7 bases between the germline ends. Germline CDR1 reads MNHNY; CDR2 reads SVGAGI (reference sequence). This CDR3 has 13 residues. This chain's CDR3 is CASRLLTNEKLFF. The DNA of the CDR3 is TGTGCCAGCAGGCTACTGACTAATGAAAAACTGTTTTTT.

This clone was seen a handful of times. The chain has TRBV30 and TRBJ2-6, with D hard to call. Germline CDR1 and CDR2: GTSNPN and SVGIG (reference sequence). CDR3 size: 13 residues. Trimming removed 8 bases at V and 13 bases at J, with 21 bases between. In DNA, the CDR3 is TGTGCCGCCCAAAGGGTGACCCCTGGGGTCCTGACTTTC. Translating gives CAAQRVTPGVLTF.

This clone was detected only a few times. V and J are TRBV5-1 and TRBJ2-1, with D perhaps TRBD1 (6 bases). The CDR3 length is 14 residues. Germline CDR1 SGHRS, CDR2 YFSETQ. The V gene lost 0 bases and the J gene lost 4 bases, with 8 bases spanning the gap. Written as DNA, the CDR3 is TGCGCCAGCAGCTTGGAGGACAGTTACAATGAGCAGTTCTTC. This translates into CASSLEDSYNEQFF.

The CDR3 here is CASGVYNEQFF. Here the CDR3 DNA reads TGTGCCAGCGGTGTGTACAATGAGCAGTTCTTC. This rearrangement joins TRBV28 to TRBJ2-1; no definite D call. The CDR3 runs 11 residues. In germline, CDR1 is MDHEN, CDR2 SYDVKM. Trimming removed 8 bases at V and 4 bases at J, with 6 bases between.

The gene calls are TRBV7-2 and TRBJ2-2; 8 bases match TRBD1. This CDR3 contains 15 residues. J gave up 1 base and V 5 bases, and 3 bases lay outside the gene matches. Germline assignment: CDR1 SGHTA and CDR2 FQGNSA. The CDR3: CASSDGQGNTGELFF. Here the CDR3 DNA reads TGTGCCAGCAGCGACGGACAGGGGAACACCGGGGAGCTGTTTTTT.